Each of the 4 T cell receptor beta chains below was sequenced from the same sample in a study of blood T cell repertoires in COVID-19. The repertoire was sequenced with immunoSEQ multiplex PCR; TCRdb's copy has only in-frame clones and lacks some. The sample shows approximately 100,000 clones, 88% of them seen only once. The material sequenced was peripheral blood. Receptors were obtained from a woman aged 55-69 years with acute or convalescent COVID-19.

The chain uses TRBV30 and TRBJ2-2, with 7 nucleotides matching TRBD2. There are 15 residues in the CDR3. From germline, CDR1 is GTSNPN and CDR2 SVGIG (reference sequence). V shed 0 bases, J shed 6 bases, and the junction held 7 bases outside the gene matches. The CDR3 bases are TGTGCCTGGAGTGTGGGCGGGAGTAAGGCCGGGGAGCTGTTTTTT. Translation gives CAWSVGGSKAGELFF. Full variable domain (outside the CDR3, taken from reference TRBV30 and TRBJ2-2): SQTIHQWPATLVQPVGSPLSLECTVEGTSNPNLYWYRQAAGRGLQLLFYSVGIGQISSEVPQNLSASRPQDRQFILSSKKLLLSDSGFYLCAWSVGGSKAGELFFGEGSRLTVL.

The rearrangement links TRBV9 to TRBJ2-2; TRBD2 is a possible D gene (6 bases). Germline CDR1 SGDLS, CDR2 YYNGEE. Trimming removed 2 bases from V and 6 bases from J, with 8 bases in between. The CDR3 is 13 residues long. The CDR3 DNA reads as TGTGCCAGCAGCGTGGGGGGTCCCGGGGAGCTGTTTTTT. Translating it yields CASSVGGPGELFF.

This chain's CDR3 is CASSQRPSGLADTQYF. In nucleotides, the CDR3 is TGTGCCAGCAGCCAAAGGCCTAGCGGGTTGGCAGATACGCAGTATTTT. The chain is built from TRBV3-1 (or the pseudogene TRBV3-2) and TRBJ2-3, with TRBD2 matching 8 bases. Per germline, CDR1 LGHDT and CDR2 YNNKEL (reference sequence). V was pared by 2 bases and J by 4 bases, with 8 bases of the junction left unmatched. The CDR3 runs to 16 residues.

The V call is TRBV12-3 or TRBV12-4, the J call TRBJ1-1; perhaps TRBD1 as D (6 bases). CDR3 length: 13 amino acids. V was cut by 3 bases and J by 11 bases, with 16 bases left in between. The CDR3: CASSFQQGIGAFF. CDR3 sequence (DNA): TGTGCCAGCAGTTTTCAACAGGGTATTGGGGCTTTCTTT.